What follows describes a single T cell receptor (beta chain). The repertoire was sequenced with immunoSEQ multiplex PCR; TCRdb's copy has only in-frame clones and lacks some. The sample carries fewer than 85,000 clones, about 83% recorded once. The sample is drawn from a study of PD-L1 blockade in urothelial cancer. On the study more broadly: From about 2014, patients received atezolizumab, given as 1,200 mg intravenously every 3 weeks. Per blood sample, T cells had a median of roughly 150,000. At 3 weeks (second dose) and 6 weeks after starting treatment, blood was analyzed.

The sample's time point: pretreatment peripheral blood. Trimming took off 1 base at V and 0 bases at J, with 7 bases between the two ends. CDR1 is SNHLY and CDR2 is FYNNEI in the germline V gene. This CDR3 is built from 15 residues. The chain couples TRBV2 to TRBJ1-5, with D unresolved. This sample comprised PBMCs, obtained around atezolizumab (anti-PD-L1) treatment. This receptor was taken from a woman in her 70s with urothelial cancer. CDR3 sequence reads: CASSEERFSNQPQHF. The CDR3 DNA follows: TGTGCCAGCAGTGAAGAGAGGTTTAGCAATCAGCCCCAGCATTTT.